Each of the 5 T cell receptor beta chains below was sequenced from the same sample in a study of blood T cell repertoires in COVID-19. Data came from immunoSEQ multiplex PCR; TCRdb stores just in-frame clones and leaves some out. Among 95,000 to 110,000 clones listed, around nine tenths were seen once. The sequencing sample was made of peripheral blood. The receptors here all came from a human donor in a cohort sampled during active COVID-19.

The chain carries TRBV6-5 and TRBJ2-7; weak D call: TRBD2 (6 bases). CDR3 length: 13 residues. V was trimmed by 7 bases and J by 3 bases, leaving 13 bases between them. CDR1 MNHEY and CDR2 SVGAGI come from the germline V gene. This chain's CDR3 is CASILVGGYEQYF. DNA for the CDR3: TGTGCCAGCATCCTGGTGGGGGGCTACGAGCAGTACTTC.

The gene calls are TRBV11-2 and TRBJ1-1; D remains unclear. This CDR3 comprises 15 residues. CDR1 is SGHAT, CDR2 FQNNGV, per germline. Trimming removed 1 base from V and 4 bases from J, with 13 bases in between. CDR3 in amino acids: CASSLGGMGSTEAFF. CDR3 bases: TGTGCCAGCAGCTTAGGAGGTATGGGTTCCACTGAAGCTTTCTTT. The full variable domain, with the rest looked up from reference TRBV11-2 and TRBJ1-1, is EAGVAQSPRYKIIEKRQSVAFWCNPISGHATLYWYQQILGQGPKLLIQFQNNGVVDDSQLPKDRFSAERLKGVDSTLKIQPAKLEDSAVYLCASSLGGMGSTEAFFGQGTRLTVV.

The V call is TRBV21-1, the J call TRBJ2-1; the tabulated D call, TRBD1, remains unverified against the DNA. TRBV21-1 is a pseudogene. The CDR3 runs to 14 residues. CDR3 protein: CASSKGREYNEQFF. CDR3 in DNA: TGTGCCAGCAGCAAAGGCAGGGAATACAATGAGCAGTTCTTC.

This sequence joins TRBV28 and TRBJ1-1; unclear D gene. The CDR3 is 14 amino acids. The V end was cut by 3 bases, the J end by 3 bases, with 11 bases between. Germline-derived CDR1 and CDR2 are MDHEN and SYDVKM. The CDR3 loop is CASSFAADYTEAFF. DNA of the CDR3: TGTGCCAGCAGTTTTGCGGCAGACTACACTGAAGCTTTCTTT.

The chain has TRBV5-6 and TRBJ1-2, with TRBD1 identical over 10 bases. From germline, CDR1 is SGHDT and CDR2 YYEEEE. The ends lost 3 bases at V and 5 bases at J; junction bases unmatched: 7. This CDR3 spans 15 amino acids. The CDR3 DNA reads as TGTGCCAGCAGCTGGGGACAGGGGCGATTTTATGGCTACACCTTC. Translating it yields CASSWGQGRFYGYTF.